This T cell receptor (beta chain) was identified during a study of molecular identifiers for immune sequencing clone quantification. Remarks on this clonotype: A read error may explain this, as a much larger clone is one base away.

TCRdb itself ran the PCR reads through MiXCR, one entry per CDR3 protein. The table has 100,000 or so distinct CDR3 sequences, over 30% seen once. Germline CDR1 is SNHLY and CDR2 is FYNNEI. This CDR3 has 15 amino acids. This sequence originates from a human donor in good health. Some libraries in this study had Jurkat cell RNA spiked in. Sequencing used naive CD8+ T cells from blood, with Jurkat cell RNA spiked in. This sample's subset: FACS-sorted CD8+CD4-CCR7+CD45RA+ naive T cells. The gene calls are TRBV2 and TRBJ2-3; D is uncertain. The CDR3 loop is CASSELGGRTDTLYF. For the CDR3, the DNA is TGTGCCAGCAGTGAACTAGGTGGACGCACAGATACGCTGTATTTT.